The source of this T cell receptor (beta chain) is a study of early stage breast cancer tumors (dated by TCRdb to about 2017). Background for the entire study: Of the roughly 15 invasive breast tumors, twelve were found to be estrogen receptor-positive, progesterone receptor-positive and HER2-negative. Eight of the 12 ER+/PR+/HER2- tumors were invasive ductal carcinomas, while the other four were invasive lobular carcinomas. On average, each sample got around 10-fold read coverage. The samples as a whole yielded around 2.4 million detected templates, corresponding to fewer than 1.4 million unique clonotypes. Findings and caveats that apply to the study as a whole: Greater similarity was observed between blood and normal breast repertoires than between blood and tumor repertoires, and tumor was distinguished from normal in about 85% of the 16 patients when each tissue was compared with blood. Compared with adjacent normal breast tissue, tumors had higher clonality and approximately 2.5-fold greater T cell density. Analysis by tumor subtype was prevented by the small cohort size. Sequencing bulk genomic DNA from unsorted cells could not capture chain pairing or functional markers like CD4, CD8 and FOXP3. Enriched TCRB sequences shared across patients were found to be mostly commonly generated sequences that were unlikely to play an important role in the tumor microenvironment.

This clone is characterized as medium-sized (0.01 to 0.1%). It has no known antigen specificity. Qualities for individual bases were not recorded, and no much larger clone is one base off. Each sample was amplified in two independent genomic DNA replicates, using approximately 550 ng for blood and approximately 1.6 ug for tumor or normal breast. TCRB sequencing of genomic DNA was carried out with the ImmunoSeq Intro kit according to the manufacturer's instructions. Multiplex PCR ran around 29 cycles with proprietary primers and spike-in control sequences for absolute quantification. An 87-bp fragment spanning the CDR3 and flanking V and J genes was sequenced with single-end 150-bp reads. Seven samples, with two replicates for each sample, were multiplexed per lane of an Illumina MiSeq using version 3.0 chemistry. As for the authors' bioinformatics: Raw data were processed with the vendor's proprietary pipeline, and both replicates were merged into a single result per sample. A clonotype was defined as productive rearrangements that share the same V-gene family, CDR3 amino acid sequence and J-gene segment. To compute clonality, the normalized Shannon entropy (Pielou evenness) of TCRB abundances was subtracted from 1. To estimate T cell density, the total number of templates was divided by the input cell count, which was inferred from how much DNA went in. Total repertoire diversity and clonality were estimated with Recon using default parameters. Clonotypes with over 0.1% abundance in tumor and at least 32-fold higher abundance in tumor than in normal breast were defined as tumor-enriched. The source is immuneACCESS, and TCRdb retained only in-frame sequences with V and J called. Part of the clones is not carried over; for the studies checked, unresolved V genes explain less than half of this, and the remainder is unexplained. V, J and clone size are those of that table, while D and trimming were read from the DNA. The sample records tens of thousands of clones, around 73% of which are singletons. More than 5.5% of the sample belongs to the ten largest clones.

The study profiled bulk TCR beta-chain repertoires in matched peripheral blood, tumor and adjacent normal breast tissue taken from about 15 patients with early-stage breast cancer. Before surgery, roughly 4.5-11 mL of whole blood was collected in EDTA tubes and processed within 2 hours. Ficoll-Paque centrifugation in SepMate-50 tubes was used to isolate peripheral blood mononuclear cells. PBMCs were cryopreserved in aliquots of roughly 1.9 to 4 million cells in about 90% FBS with about 10% DMSO and kept in liquid nitrogen. The Qiagen AllPrep DNA/RNA Mini kit was used to extract genomic DNA. This sequence was found in a person aged 45 to 60 with breast cancer. Sequencing was performed on blood.

Here is the DNA: TGCGCCCCCAGGGTGACTAGCGGAACATACGAGCAGTACTTC. Protein translation: CAPRVTSGTYEQYF. In this chain, TRBV5-1 is recombined with TRBJ2-7, with 9 bases in between that match TRBD2. V ends up 10 bases short and J 4 bases short, with an unmatched junction base count of 12. Its CDR3 holds 14 amino acids, cysteine through phenylalanine. The sequence is cut down to CDR3 DNA, 42 bases in frame from base 1. CDR1 and CDR2 were assigned from the germline V gene as SGHRS and YFSETQ.